The rows below give T cell receptor beta chains drawn from one sample of a study of glioma-infiltrating T cells. TCRdb ran MiXCR on the multiplex PCR reads and lists one entry per CDR3 protein. Among over 80,000 distinct CDR3 sequences listed, roughly 40% were seen once. Input material: glioma tissue, nonneoplastic brain tissue, or PBMCs (not recorded which). These receptor sequences come from a human donor with low-grade glioma or glioblastoma, undergoing nonglioma brain surgery, or in good health (not recorded which). Each CDR3 is given with its conserved first and last residue. D genes are given only for firm matches. Only part of the rows carry a size: once, few, many, or a class if the clone is expanded.

>TRBV29-1|TRBJ2-7|many|TRBD2
CSVTGTSVEQYF
TGCAGCGTTACCGGGACTAGCGTCGAGCAGTACTTC
>TRBV5-1|TRBJ2-1|many|-
CASKGTFNEQFF
TGCGCCAGCAAGGGGACCTTCAATGAGCAGTTCTTC
>TRBV6-1|TRBJ2-7|-|-
CASSETRNYEQYF
TGTGCCAGCAGTGAGACTAGGAACTACGAGCAGTACTTC
>TRBV5-4|TRBJ1-1|few|-
CASSYPGSGRGIEAFF
TGTGCCAGCAGCTATCCAGGTTCGGGGAGGGGCATTGAAGCTTTCTTT
>TRBV5-1|TRBJ2-7|-|-
CGSSLQSASYEQHF
TGCGGCAGCAGCTTACAGAGCGCATCCTACGAGCAGCACTTC
>TRBV4-3|TRBJ1-1|-|-
CASSLFSSDTEAFF
TGCGCCAGCAGCTTATTTAGTTCGGACACTGAAGCTTTCTTT
>TRBV3-1|TRBJ2-7|many|TRBD1
CASSPTGSYEQYF
TGTGCCAGCAGCCCGACAGGGTCCTACGAGCAGTACTTC
>TRBV28|TRBJ1-5|-|-
CASKGRNNQPQHF
TGTGCCAGCAAAGGACGGAACAATCAGCCCCAGCATTTT
>TRBV20-1|TRBJ2-6|many|-
CSARPGTSLRPGANVLTF
TGCAGTGCTCGCCCCGGGACCTCTCTCAGACCTGGGGCCAACGTCCTGACTTTC
>TRBV2|TRBJ2-5|-|-
CASRAHLQETQYF
TGTGCCAGCAGAGCACATCTACAAGAGACCCAGTACTTC
>TRBV4-1|TRBJ1-5|once|TRBD1
CASSLGTGYQPQHF
TGCGCCAGCAGCCTTGGGACAGGGTATCAGCCCCAGCATTTT
>TRBV6-1|TRBJ2-2|many|TRBD1
CASTPILAGGNTGELFF
TGTGCCAGCACTCCTATACTGGCAGGGGGGAACACCGGGGAGCTGTTTTTT
>TRBV7-6|TRBJ2-7|many|TRBD1
CASSLRQGYEQYF
TGTGCCAGCAGCTTACGACAGGGTTACGAGCAGTACTTC
>TRBV18|TRBJ2-3|many|-
CASSPQVGVRTDTQYF
TGTGCCAGCTCACCGCAGGTTGGCGTCCGCACAGATACGCAGTATTTT
>TRBV6-2/TRBV6-3|TRBJ2-6|-|TRBD1
CASSRDRGAGANVLIF
TGTGCCAGCAGCCGGGACAGGGGAGCGGGGGCCAACGTCCTGATTTTC
>TRBV19|TRBJ1-3|many|-
CASSIGMAGNTIYF
TGTGCCAGTAGTATTGGGATGGCTGGAAACACCATATATTTT
>TRBV20-1|TRBJ2-7|-|TRBD2
CSASPRAGGSGYYEQYF
TGCAGTGCTAGTCCCCGAGCGGGAGGGTCCGGGTACTACGAGCAGTACTTC
>TRBV6-2/TRBV6-3|TRBJ2-1|medium-sized|-
CASSYPRGTYNEQFF
TGTGCCAGCAGTTATCCGCGGGGTACCTACAATGAGCAGTTCTTC
>TRBV28|TRBJ1-1|many|-
CASSSQPEAFF
TGTGCCAGCAGTTCCCAACCGGAAGCTTTCTTT
>TRBV28|TRBJ2-1|many|-
CASLGLVGQFF
TGTGCCAGCCTCGGCTTGGTAGGGCAGTTCTTC
>TRBV20-1|TRBJ1-2|many|-
CSARGGLGGYTF
TGCAGTGCTAGAGGCGGGTTAGGAGGCTACACCTTC
>TRBV6-5|TRBJ2-7|once|-
CASSFGESSYEQYF
TGTGCCAGCAGTTTTGGGGAGAGCTCCTACGAGCAGTACTTC
>TRBV5-1|TRBJ1-3|many|-
CASSSEGSLDPGNTIYF
TGCGCCAGCAGCTCCGAGGGGAGCTTGGACCCTGGAAACACCATATATTTT
>TRBV29-1|TRBJ1-1|few|TRBD1
CSFDRGPDTEAFF
TGCAGCTTCGACAGGGGACCAGACACTGAAGCTTTCTTT
>TRBV20-1|TRBJ1-2|many|-
CSARDWTALYGYTF
TGCAGTGCTAGAGACTGGACAGCCCTATATGGCTACACCTTC
>TRBV20-1|TRBJ2-7|many|TRBD2
CSARDLGQRGFSYEQYF
TGCAGTGCTAGAGATCTCGGACAGCGGGGGTTTTCCTACGAGCAGTACTTC
>TRBV11-2|TRBJ2-1|many|TRBD2
CASSLGTSVENEQFF
TGTGCCAGCAGCTTAGGGACTAGCGTAGAGAATGAGCAGTTCTTC
>TRBV7-2|TRBJ1-5|once|TRBD1
CASSQRQGDTQPQHF
TGTGCCAGCAGCCAACGACAGGGGGATACCCAGCCCCAGCATTTT
>TRBV30|TRBJ2-7|-|-
CAWKRQQTVQGEQYF
TGTGCCTGGAAAAGGCAACAGACGGTTCAGGGCGAGCAGTACTTC
>TRBV5-1|TRBJ2-1|many|TRBD2
CASRVGTSGMNSVEQFF
TGCGCCAGCAGGGTTGGGACTAGCGGAATGAACAGTGTTGAGCAGTTCTTC
>TRBV24-1|TRBJ2-7|-|-
CATSRPDRRGYEQYF
TGTGCCACCAGTAGGCCGGACAGGCGGGGCTACGAGCAGTACTTC
>TRBV3-1|TRBJ2-3|-|-
CASSQPTRVADTQYF
TGTGCCAGCAGCCAACCTACTAGAGTTGCAGATACGCAGTATTTT
>TRBV11-2|TRBJ1-2|many|TRBD1
CASSEHRGSVYGYTF
TGTGCCAGCAGCGAGCACAGGGGCAGCGTTTATGGCTACACCTTC
>TRBV6-2/TRBV6-3|TRBJ2-7|-|TRBD1
CASRAGQGLSYEQYF
TGTGCCAGCAGGGCAGGACAGGGTTTGAGCTACGAGCAGTACTTC
>TRBV2|TRBJ2-4|many|-
CASSETDLKNIQYF
TGTGCCAGCAGTGAGACGGACCTAAAAAACATTCAGTACTTC
>TRBV12-5|TRBJ1-3|-|-
CASGFSTAVSGDTIYF
TGTGCTAGTGGTTTTTCCACCGCGGTCTCTGGAGACACCATATATTTT
>TRBV24-1|TRBJ2-5|many|-
CATSGAAGVQETQYF
TGTGCCACCAGTGGCGCGGCAGGGGTACAAGAGACCCAGTACTTC
>TRBV14|TRBJ1-1|once|TRBD1
CASSLGTGGMNTEAFF
TGTGCCAGCAGCTTGGGGACAGGGGGAATGAACACTGAAGCTTTCTTT
>TRBV11-2|TRBJ2-5|many|-
CASSPRWGGEAQYF
TGTGCCAGCAGCCCTAGATGGGGAGGAGAGGCCCAGTACTTC
>TRBV19|TRBJ1-5|many|-
CASTMGIEEPQHF
TGTGCCAGTACTATGGGAATAGAGGAGCCCCAGCATTTT
>TRBV5-1|TRBJ2-7|few|-
CASSIKQESYEQYF
TGCGCCAGCAGCATTAAACAGGAGTCCTACGAGCAGTACTTC
>TRBV15|TRBJ2-2|many|TRBD1
CATEGAVTGELFF
TGTGCCACCGAGGGGGCGGTCACCGGGGAGCTGTTTTTT
>TRBV25-1|TRBJ1-3|many|-
CASSGQSSGNTIYF
TGTGCCAGCAGTGGACAGAGCTCTGGAAACACCATATATTTT
>TRBV29-1|TRBJ2-1|many|-
CSVEQAYEQFF
TGCAGCGTTGAACAGGCATACGAGCAGTTCTTC
>TRBV28|TRBJ2-7|many|TRBD1
CASSSREQGSYEQYF
TGTGCCAGCAGCTCCAGGGAACAGGGGTCCTACGAGCAGTACTTC
>TRBV2|TRBJ2-3|many|-
CASSPSVGGDTQYF
TGTGCCAGCAGTCCTTCTGTTGGGGGGGATACGCAGTATTTT
>TRBV19|TRBJ2-2|many|TRBD1
CASDRGLQGPGTGELFF
TGTGCCAGCGACAGGGGGCTACAGGGTCCCGGCACCGGGGAGCTGTTTTTT
>TRBV6-2/TRBV6-3|TRBJ2-1|many|TRBD2
CASSYLLAGNEQFF
TGTGCCAGCAGTTACTTGCTAGCGGGAAATGAGCAGTTCTTC
>TRBV20-1|TRBJ2-2|many|-
CSASLRGGELFF
TGCAGTGCTAGCCTCCGGGGCGGGGAGCTGTTTTTT
>TRBV27|TRBJ1-2|-|-
CVSSYATGDLGYTF
TGTGTTAGCAGTTATGCCACAGGAGATCTTGGCTACACCTTC
>TRBV12-3/TRBV12-4|TRBJ2-1|many|TRBD2
CASSFTSGGNNEQFF
TGTGCCAGCAGTTTTACTAGCGGGGGAAACAATGAGCAGTTCTTC